The rows below give T cell receptor beta chains drawn from one sample of a study of blood T cell repertoires in COVID-19. This table comes from immunoSEQ multiplex PCR, and its TCRdb copy is limited to in-frame clones, with some not included. The sample records a few hundred thousand clones, 85% to 90% being singletons. Sequencing was performed on PBMCs or T cells enriched from blood (not recorded which). The receptors were gathered from a woman between 45 and 65 years old in a cohort exposed to, infected with or recovered from COVID-19 (not recorded which). Each CDR3 is given without its conserved first and last residue. Part of the rows lack a size; the others show once, few, many or a class for expanded clones.

CDR3aa: ASSQNHRVNEQF; len: 12; j_gene: TRBJ2-1; abundance: NA; v_gene: TRBV4-1
CDR3aa: ASSLGELEQF; len: 10; j_gene: TRBJ2-1; abundance: NA; v_gene: TRBV11-3
CDR3aa: ASSAGRTNYGYT; len: 12; j_gene: TRBJ1-2; abundance: NA; v_gene: TRBV7-2
CDR3aa: ASSPGIGGSGEKLF; len: 14; j_gene: TRBJ1-4; abundance: NA; v_gene: TRBV18
CDR3aa: ASSSWGGETQY; len: 11; j_gene: TRBJ2-5; abundance: NA; v_gene: TRBV3-1/TRBV3-2
CDR3aa: ASSSHHSGGRNNEQF; len: 15; j_gene: TRBJ2-1; abundance: NA; v_gene: TRBV6-2/TRBV6-3
CDR3aa: ASSLALAGIETQY; len: 13; j_gene: TRBJ2-5; abundance: NA; v_gene: TRBV5-1
CDR3aa: ASSIVRGFYGYT; len: 12; j_gene: TRBJ1-2; abundance: NA; v_gene: TRBV6-5
CDR3aa: ASSQRGMDTQY; len: 11; j_gene: TRBJ2-3; abundance: NA; v_gene: TRBV4-3
CDR3aa: ASSQDYRQAQNYGYT; len: 15; j_gene: TRBJ1-2; abundance: NA; v_gene: TRBV4-3
CDR3aa: ASPFKQQGNYGYT; len: 13; j_gene: TRBJ1-2; abundance: once; v_gene: TRBV2
CDR3aa: ASSLRQNYGYT; len: 11; j_gene: TRBJ1-2; abundance: few; v_gene: TRBV12-3/TRBV12-4
CDR3aa: AWGKQGNYEQY; len: 11; j_gene: TRBJ2-7; abundance: NA; v_gene: TRBV30
CDR3aa: ASSLSRGAYEQY; len: 12; j_gene: TRBJ2-7; abundance: few; v_gene: TRBV5-1
CDR3aa: AISPRVAQGGELF; len: 13; j_gene: TRBJ2-2; abundance: NA; v_gene: TRBV10-3
CDR3aa: ASSVAGGWDSPLH; len: 13; j_gene: TRBJ1-6; abundance: NA; v_gene: TRBV9
CDR3aa: ASSSDRRSGNEQF; len: 13; j_gene: TRBJ2-1; abundance: few; v_gene: TRBV19
CDR3aa: ATSRATGGETQY; len: 12; j_gene: TRBJ2-5; abundance: NA; v_gene: TRBV15
CDR3aa: ASSDFRTRFSWVQETQY; len: 17; j_gene: TRBJ2-5; abundance: once; v_gene: TRBV2
CDR3aa: ASSFPQGTVADTQY; len: 14; j_gene: TRBJ2-3; abundance: NA; v_gene: TRBV5-1
CDR3aa: SVDRGSHYYGYT; len: 12; j_gene: TRBJ1-2; abundance: once; v_gene: TRBV29-1
CDR3aa: ASSSGRNNQPQH; len: 12; j_gene: TRBJ1-5; abundance: NA; v_gene: TRBV13
CDR3aa: ASTSEGGLNEQF; len: 12; j_gene: TRBJ2-1; abundance: NA; v_gene: TRBV7-2
CDR3aa: ASSLDYRNGGYT; len: 12; j_gene: TRBJ1-2; abundance: few; v_gene: TRBV28
CDR3aa: ASGLTLGPRTLNTEAF; len: 16; j_gene: TRBJ1-1; abundance: NA; v_gene: TRBV12-5
CDR3aa: ASSFGASGGATDTQY; len: 15; j_gene: TRBJ2-3; abundance: NA; v_gene: TRBV11-2
CDR3aa: ASSPGTAYSGNTIY; len: 14; j_gene: TRBJ1-3; abundance: NA; v_gene: TRBV3-1/TRBV3-2
CDR3aa: ASWEAGRNSPLH; len: 12; j_gene: TRBJ1-6; abundance: NA; v_gene: TRBV19
CDR3aa: ASSPTGQGAGELF; len: 13; j_gene: TRBJ2-2; abundance: NA; v_gene: TRBV5-4
CDR3aa: AISERRDRGTDTQY; len: 14; j_gene: TRBJ2-3; abundance: NA; v_gene: TRBV10-3
CDR3aa: ASSRDNIYGYT; len: 11; j_gene: TRBJ1-2; abundance: NA; v_gene: TRBV11-2
CDR3aa: ATTSQAGGRYEQY; len: 13; j_gene: TRBJ2-7; abundance: NA; v_gene: TRBV6-5
CDR3aa: ASNPTGSYNEQF; len: 12; j_gene: TRBJ2-1; abundance: NA; v_gene: TRBV2
CDR3aa: ASSPHDRGPSHEQF; len: 14; j_gene: TRBJ2-1; abundance: NA; v_gene: TRBV3-1/TRBV3-2
CDR3aa: ASSDLRAGGDAGELF; len: 15; j_gene: TRBJ2-2; abundance: NA; v_gene: TRBV5-1
CDR3aa: ASSYRGRLSPLH; len: 12; j_gene: TRBJ1-6; abundance: NA; v_gene: TRBV6-1
CDR3aa: ASSSRDRGREETQY; len: 14; j_gene: TRBJ2-5; abundance: NA; v_gene: TRBV11-1
CDR3aa: ARSLGFSGQQKMNTEAF; len: 17; j_gene: TRBJ1-1; abundance: NA; v_gene: TRBV5-3
CDR3aa: ASLAPTGDNQPQH; len: 13; j_gene: TRBJ1-5; abundance: NA; v_gene: TRBV28
CDR3aa: ASSLLAGGGNSYEQY; len: 15; j_gene: TRBJ2-7; abundance: NA; v_gene: TRBV28
CDR3aa: ASSPLYQETQY; len: 11; j_gene: TRBJ2-5; abundance: once; v_gene: TRBV18